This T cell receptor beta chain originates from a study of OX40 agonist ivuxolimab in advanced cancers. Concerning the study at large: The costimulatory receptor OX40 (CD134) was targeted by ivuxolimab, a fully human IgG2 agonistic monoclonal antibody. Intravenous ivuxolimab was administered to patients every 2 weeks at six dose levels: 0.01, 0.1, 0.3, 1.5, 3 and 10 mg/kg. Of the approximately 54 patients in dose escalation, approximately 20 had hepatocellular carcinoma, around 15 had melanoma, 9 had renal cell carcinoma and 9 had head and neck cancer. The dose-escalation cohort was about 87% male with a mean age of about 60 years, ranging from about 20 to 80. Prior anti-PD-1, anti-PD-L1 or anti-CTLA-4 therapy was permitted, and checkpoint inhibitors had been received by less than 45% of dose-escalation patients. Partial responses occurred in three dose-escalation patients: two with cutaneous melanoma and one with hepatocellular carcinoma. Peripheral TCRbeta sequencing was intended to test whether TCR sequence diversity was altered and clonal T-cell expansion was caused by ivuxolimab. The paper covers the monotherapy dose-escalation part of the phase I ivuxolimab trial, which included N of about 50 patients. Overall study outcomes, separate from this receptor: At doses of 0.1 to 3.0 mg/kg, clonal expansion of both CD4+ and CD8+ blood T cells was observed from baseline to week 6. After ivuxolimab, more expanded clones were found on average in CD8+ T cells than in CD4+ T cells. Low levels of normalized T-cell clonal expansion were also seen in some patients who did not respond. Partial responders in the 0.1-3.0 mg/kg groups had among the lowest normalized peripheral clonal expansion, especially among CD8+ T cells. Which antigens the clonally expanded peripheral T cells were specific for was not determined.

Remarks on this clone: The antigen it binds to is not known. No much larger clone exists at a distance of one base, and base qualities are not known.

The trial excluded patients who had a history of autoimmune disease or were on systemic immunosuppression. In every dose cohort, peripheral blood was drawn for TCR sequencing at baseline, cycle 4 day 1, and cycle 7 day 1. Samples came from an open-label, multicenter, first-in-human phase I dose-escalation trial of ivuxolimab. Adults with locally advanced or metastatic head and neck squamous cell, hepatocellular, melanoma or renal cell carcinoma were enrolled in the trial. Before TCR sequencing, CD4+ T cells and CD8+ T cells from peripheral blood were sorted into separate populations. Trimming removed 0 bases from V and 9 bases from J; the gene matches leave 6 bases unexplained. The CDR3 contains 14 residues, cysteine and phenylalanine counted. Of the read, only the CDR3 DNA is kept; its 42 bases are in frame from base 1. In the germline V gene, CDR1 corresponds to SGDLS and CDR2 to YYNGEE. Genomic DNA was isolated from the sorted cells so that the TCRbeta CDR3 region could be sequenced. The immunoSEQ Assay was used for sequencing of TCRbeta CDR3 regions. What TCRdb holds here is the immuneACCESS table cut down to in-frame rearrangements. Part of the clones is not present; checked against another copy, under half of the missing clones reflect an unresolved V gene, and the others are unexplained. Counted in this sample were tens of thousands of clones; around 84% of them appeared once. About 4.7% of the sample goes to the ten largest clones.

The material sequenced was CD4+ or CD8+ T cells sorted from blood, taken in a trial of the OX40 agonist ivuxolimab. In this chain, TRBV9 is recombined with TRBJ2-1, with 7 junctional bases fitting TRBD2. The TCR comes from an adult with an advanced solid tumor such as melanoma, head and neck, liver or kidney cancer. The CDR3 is CASSVDQRDLEQFF. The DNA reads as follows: TGTGCCAGCAGCGTAGACCAGCGGGACCTTGAGCAGTTCTTC. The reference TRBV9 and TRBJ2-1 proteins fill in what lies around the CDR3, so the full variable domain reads DSGVTQTPKHLITATGQRVTLRCSPRSGDLSVYWYQQSLDQGLQFLIQYYNGEERAKGNILERFSAQQFPDLHSELNLSSLELGDSALYFCASSVDQRDLEQFFGPGTRLTVL.